A single sample gave rise to the 29 T cell receptor beta chains below, sequenced in a study of cytomegalovirus exposure and HLA in healthy donors. Profiling relied on immunoSEQ multiplex PCR, and the TCRdb table lists in-frame clones only, not all of them. The sample has under 200,000 clones, roughly nine tenths seen once. Material for sequencing was PBMCs. These receptors were obtained from a young woman in good health and CMV-seropositive.

The chain joins TRBV7-6 to TRBJ1-2; 10 nucleotides agree with TRBD1. This CDR3 is built from 16 residues. Germline V gives CDR1 SGHVS, CDR2 FNYEAQ. Germline trimming cut 5 bases from V and 4 bases from J; bases unmatched to any gene: 10. DNA of the CDR3: TGTGCCAGCAGCCCTGCCTGGACAGGGGGTGGCTATGGCTACACCTTC. Translated, it gives CASSPAWTGGGYGYTF.

The CDR3: CASSPRTGMNTEAFF. CDR3 DNA sequence: TGTGCCAGCTCACCGCGGACAGGGATGAACACTGAAGCTTTCTTT. This sequence joins TRBV18 and TRBJ1-1; 8 bases map to TRBD1. Germline CDR1 is KGHSH and CDR2 is LQKENI. V lost 3 bases to trimming and J lost 0 bases; unmatched junction nucleotides: 3. The CDR3 covers 15 residues.

This clone was detected once. The V and J genes are TRBV13 and TRBJ2-1, with 7 bases fitting TRBD2. The CDR3 consists of 16 residues. Germline trimming cut 6 bases from V and 5 bases from J; bases unmatched to any gene: 13. The germline gives CDR1 PRHDT, CDR2 FYEKMQ (reference sequence). CDR3 DNA sequence: TGTGCCAGCAGGGGGCCGGGGAGGGGCAGCCACAATGAGCAGTTCTTC. Its translation is CASRGPGRGSHNEQFF.

J is TRBJ2-7 and V is TRBV6-1, with 8 bases matching TRBD1. Per the germline V gene, CDR1 is MNHNS and CDR2 is SASEGT. The CDR3 contains 14 residues. Trimming took 3 bases from V and 3 from J; bases not matched to a gene: 4. The CDR3, as DNA: TGTGCCAGCAGTGATGGGACAGGTCTCTACGAGCAGTACTTC. This sequence encodes CASSDGTGLYEQYF.

V and J are TRBV5-4 and TRBJ1-2; D unresolved. V was shortened by 7 bases and J by 3 bases, with 13 bases between the two germline ends. The CDR3 loop spans 13 amino acids. Germline values: CDR1 SGHNT, CDR2 YYREEE (reference sequence). CDR3 in amino acids: CASRGPGDYGYTF. In DNA form, the CDR3 reads TGTGCCAGCCGAGGGCCGGGAGACTATGGCTACACCTTC.

The V gene is TRBV4-2, the J gene TRBJ2-1, with 10 bases that match TRBD2. This CDR3 contains 20 residues. J gave up 8 bases and V 1 base, and 20 bases lay outside the gene matches. Germline V gene data show CDR1 as LGHNA and CDR2 as YNFKEQ. This chain's CDR3 is CASSQVVGLAGAPGVDEQFF. CDR3 nucleotide sequence: TGTGCCAGCAGCCAAGTTGTCGGCCTAGCGGGAGCCCCCGGCGTGGATGAGCAGTTCTTC.

The rearrangement joins TRBV9 to TRBJ2-1; 9 bases agree with TRBD2. J lost 7 bases, V lost 0 bases, and 8 bases had no gene match. The CDR3 has 16 residues. Germline V gene lookup returns CDR1 SGDLS and CDR2 YYNGEE. CDR3 sequence (DNA): TGTGCCAGCAGCGTAGGAGGACTAGCGAATTTAAATGAGCAGTTCTTC. It specifies CASSVGGLANLNEQFF.

The rearrangement joins TRBV19 to TRBJ2-1; D not resolved. CDR1 LNHDA and CDR2 SQIVND come from the germline V gene (reference sequence). The CDR3 length is 14 residues. Trimming removed 4 bases from V and 0 bases from J, with 7 bases in between. CDR3: CASSKLSSYNEQFF. The CDR3 DNA reads as TGTGCCAGTAGTAAGCTTAGCTCCTACAATGAGCAGTTCTTC.

The chain joins TRBV15 to TRBJ1-2, with D hard to call. The CDR3 is 14 residues long. Germline V CDR1 and CDR2: LNHNV, YYDKDF (reference sequence). The germline V and J ends were trimmed by 1 base and 5 bases, with 11 bases remaining between them. The CDR3 protein is CATSRVFTEYGYTF. CDR3 nucleotides: TGTGCCACCAGCAGAGTGTTTACAGAATATGGCTACACCTTC.

The V and J genes are TRBV30 and TRBJ2-2, with 7 bases identical to TRBD1. The CDR3 contains 15 residues. V shed 3 bases, J shed 2 bases, and the junction held 6 bases outside the gene matches. Germline assignment: CDR1 GTSNPN and CDR2 SVGIG (reference sequence). CDR3 sequence reads: CAWRRRGLNTGELFF. CDR3 coding DNA: TGTGCCTGGAGACGAAGGGGGCTCAACACCGGGGAGCTGTTTTTT.

The rearrangement links TRBV15 to TRBJ1-3, with D unresolved. The CDR3 runs to 16 residues. CDR1 and CDR2 (germline): LNHNV, YYDKDF (reference sequence). V was pared by 0 bases and J by 6 bases, with 15 bases between. The CDR3 loop reads CATSRDITGHENTIYF. The CDR3 DNA sequence: TGTGCCACCAGCAGAGATATAACGGGTCACGAAAACACCATATATTTT.

This clone showed up just once. The chain uses TRBV28 and TRBJ1-1; no reliable D call. CDR1 MDHEN and CDR2 SYDVKM come from the germline V gene. This CDR3 spans 13 amino acids. V was shortened by 7 bases and J by 0 bases, with 9 bases between the two germline ends. The CDR3 here is CASTETVNTEAFF. CDR3 sequence (DNA): TGTGCCAGCACCGAGACTGTGAACACTGAAGCTTTCTTT.

CDR3 nucleotides: TGCGCCAGCAGCCGGGAGACAGGGGGGCCCGGGGAGCTGTTTTTT. It is translated as CASSRETGGPGELFF. The chain is built from TRBV4-3 and TRBJ2-2; TRBD1 aligns across 9 bases. J lost 6 bases, V lost 4 bases, and 6 bases had no gene match. The CDR3 is made up of 15 amino acids. Germline V gene lookup returns CDR1 LGHNA and CDR2 YSLEER.

The chain combines TRBV2 with TRBJ2-7, with 7 bases identical to TRBD1. The germline CDR1 and CDR2 sequences are SNHLY and FYNNEI. J was trimmed by 6 bases and V by 5 bases; bases with no gene match: 7. CDR3 length: 13 residues. DNA for the CDR3: TGTGCCAGCAGTAGACAGGGCGTTCGCGAGCAGTACTTC. Encoded protein: CASSRQGVREQYF.

The chain couples TRBV5-4 to TRBJ1-2; D is perhaps TRBD1 (6 bases). Trimming stripped 0 bases from V and 6 bases from J, with 12 bases between. The CDR3 contains 14 residues. Germline loops: CDR1 SGHNT, CDR2 YYREEE (reference sequence). The chain's CDR3 is CASSLVQGGDGYTF. Written as DNA, the CDR3 is TGTGCCAGCAGCTTGGTACAGGGTGGGGATGGCTACACCTTC.

The chain has TRBV5-6 and TRBJ2-1; D perhaps matches TRBD2 (5 bases). The germline V gene has CDR1 SGHDT and CDR2 YYEEEE. This CDR3 comprises 17 residues. V gave up 0 bases and J gave up 6 bases, with 19 bases separating them. The CDR3 nucleotides read TGTGCCAGCAGCTTGGTACAGCTTCCTAGCAGGAGCAATGAGCAGTTCTTC. Its protein is CASSLVQLPSRSNEQFF.

This clone turned up a few times. The gene calls are TRBV7-2 and TRBJ1-5; D might be TRBD1 (6 bases). The germline V and J ends were trimmed by 4 bases and 2 bases, with 6 bases remaining between them. Per the germline V gene, CDR1 is SGHTA and CDR2 is FQGNSA. The CDR3 is 13 residues long. The CDR3 here is CASSYRGNQPQHF. As DNA, the CDR3 is TGTGCCAGCAGCTACAGGGGCAATCAGCCCCAGCATTTT.

J is TRBJ2-2 and V is TRBV29-1; no definite D call. CDR1 is SQVTM, CDR2 ANQGSEA, per germline. The CDR3 extends over 13 amino acids. V dropped 4 bases and J dropped 6 bases, with 12 bases sitting between them. The CDR3 DNA reads as TGCAGCGTTGGGCACAGTTCAGCCGGGGAGCTGTTTTTT. Its translation is CSVGHSSAGELFF.

V gene TRBV5-6 combines with J gene TRBJ2-6; D unclear. The CDR3 has 17 residues. CDR1 and CDR2 (germline): SGHDT, YYEEEE. Trimming took 4 bases from V and 0 from J, leaving 14 bases between them. In nucleotides, the CDR3 is TGTGCCAGCAGCCCGCGGATTGGTACCTCTGGGGCCAACGTCCTGACTTTC. As protein: CASSPRIGTSGANVLTF.

J is TRBJ1-1 and V is TRBV5-1; D might be TRBD1 (5 bases). V lost 4 bases and J lost 0, with 16 bases in between. This CDR3 is 16 amino acids long. Per germline, CDR1 SGHRS and CDR2 YFSETQ. The CDR3 is CASSKGVLGLNTEAFF. CDR3 coding DNA: TGCGCCAGCAGCAAAGGGGTCCTAGGTCTGAACACTGAAGCTTTCTTT.

The chain has TRBV5-5 and TRBJ2-7; a possible D gene is TRBD1 (6 bases). V was clipped by 0 bases and J by 0 bases, with 10 bases between them. This CDR3 spans 15 amino acids. Germline V gene data show CDR1 as SGHKS and CDR2 as YYEKEE (reference sequence). As DNA, the CDR3 is TGTGCCAGCAGCTTGGCGGCAGGGGTCTCCTACGAGCAGTACTTC. Amino acid sequence: CASSLAAGVSYEQYF.

This clone was seen a single time. V usage is TRBV10-3 and J usage is TRBJ1-5; D is uncertain. The CDR3 has 17 amino acids. Germline-derived CDR1 and CDR2 are ENHRY and SYGVKD. With 4 bases removed from V and 0 bases from J, the gap between germline ends came to 16 bases. The CDR3: CAISGAQRRYSNQPQHF. CDR3 DNA: TGTGCCATCAGTGGGGCCCAGCGGAGGTATAGCAATCAGCCCCAGCATTTT.

V and J are TRBV11-3 and TRBJ2-3; TRBD2 matches at 7 bases. Trimming at V came to 1 base and at J to 1 base, leaving 5 bases not matched to a gene. This CDR3 is built from 16 residues. CDR1 and CDR2 from the germline V gene are SGHNT and YENEEA. The CDR3 here is CASSLGGGGGTDTQYF. Written as DNA, the CDR3 is TGTGCCAGCAGCTTAGGAGGCGGGGGAGGCACAGATACGCAGTATTTT.

The chain has TRBV6-1 and TRBJ1-1; 9 nucleotides align to TRBD1. With 2 bases clipped from V and 4 bases from J, the junction kept 5 bases outside the gene matches. CDR1 is MNHNS and CDR2 is SASEGT in the germline V gene. There are 15 residues in the CDR3. In DNA, the CDR3 is TGTGCCAGCAGTGAACGACACAGGGGGCCCACTGAAGCTTTCTTT. This translates into CASSERHRGPTEAFF.

This clone was counted once. The chain is built from TRBV5-4 and TRBJ2-5; 9 bases agree with TRBD1. Trimming took 4 bases from V and 2 from J; bases not matched to a gene: 3. Germline CDR1 reads SGHNT; CDR2 reads YYREEE (reference sequence). This CDR3 has 14 residues. The CDR3 DNA sequence: TGTGCCAGCAGCACCGGACAGGGGCAAGAGACCCAGTACTTC. Translated, it gives CASSTGQGQETQYF.

With respect to this clone: Other DNA sequences within the sample encode an identical CDR3. The genes are TRBV27 and TRBJ2-7, with D possibly matching TRBD1 (5 bases). The germline V gene encodes CDR1 MNHEY and CDR2 SMNVEV (reference sequence). This CDR3 is 15 amino acids long. The V and J ends lost 6 bases and 1 base respectively, with 16 bases between them. In nucleotides, the CDR3 is TGTGCCAGCAGCCCGGCACCAGGGATGTCCTACGAGCAGTACTTC. Residues: CASSPAPGMSYEQYF.

The chain has TRBV25-1 and TRBJ2-2, with unresolved D. This CDR3 has 13 residues. CDR1 and CDR2 from the germline V gene are MGHDK and SYGVNS. With 6 bases removed from V and 6 bases from J, the gap between germline ends came to 11 bases. CDR3 sequence reads: CASSSDWAGELFF. The DNA of the CDR3 is TGTGCCAGCAGCTCTGACTGGGCCGGGGAGCTGTTTTTT. The complete variable domain, with remaining parts taken from reference TRBV25-1 and TRBJ2-2, reads EADIYQTPRYLVIGTGKKITLECSQTMGHDKMYWYQQDPGMELHLIHYSYGVNSTEKGDLSSESTVSRIRTEHFPLTLESARPSHTSQYLCASSSDWAGELFFGEGSRLTVL.

This clone was observed once. The chain links TRBV5-1 to TRBJ2-3, with 9 bases that match TRBD2. The CDR3 contains 19 residues. Germline CDR1 reads SGHRS; CDR2 reads YFSETQ. Losses at the gene ends were 5 bases for V and 0 bases for J; bases not matched to a gene: 16. The CDR3, as DNA: TGCGCCAGCAGGCTCCGTCCGGCGGGAGGGGACCTTAGCACAGATACGCAGTATTTT. Its translation: CASRLRPAGGDLSTDTQYF. The whole variable domain, remainder taken from reference TRBV5-1 and TRBJ2-3, is KAGVTQTPRYLIKTRGQQVTLSCSPISGHRSVSWYQQTPGQGLQFLFEYFSETQRNKGNFPGRFSGRQFSNSRSEMNVSTLELGDSALYLCASRLRPAGGDLSTDTQYFGPGTRLTVL.

This sequence joins TRBV5-1 and TRBJ2-3; 8 nucleotides match TRBD2. Trimming took 2 bases from V and 2 from J; bases not matched to a gene: 10. CDR3 length equals 17 residues. The germline gives CDR1 SGHRS, CDR2 YFSETQ. The chain's CDR3 is CASSFRGSGGSTDTQYF. CDR3 nucleotide sequence: TGCGCCAGCAGCTTCCGCGGAAGCGGGGGATCCACAGATACGCAGTATTTT.